The source of this T cell receptor (beta chain) is a study of OX40 agonist ivuxolimab in advanced cancers. Overall study results and limits: CD8+ T cells were the subset that, on average, had more expanded clones than CD4+.

The protocol was immunoSEQ multiplex PCR, while the TCRdb copy is restricted to in-frame clones and leaves out a portion. Among over 60,000 clones listed, less than 90% were seen once. This clone was found once. No antigen is known for it. Per germline, CDR1 SNHLY and CDR2 FYNNEI. Trimming stripped 6 bases from V and 5 bases from J, with 14 bases between. The CDR3 consists of 14 residues. This TCR came from an adult with an advanced solid tumor such as melanoma, head and neck, liver or kidney cancer. The chain couples TRBV2 to TRBJ1-5; D call uncertain. The source material was CD4+ or CD8+ T cells sorted from blood, sampled in a trial of the OX40 agonist ivuxolimab. CDR3 loop: CASSAGRRHQPQHF. The CDR3 DNA is TGTGCCAGCAGCGCCGGACGGCGGCATCAGCCCCAGCATTTT.